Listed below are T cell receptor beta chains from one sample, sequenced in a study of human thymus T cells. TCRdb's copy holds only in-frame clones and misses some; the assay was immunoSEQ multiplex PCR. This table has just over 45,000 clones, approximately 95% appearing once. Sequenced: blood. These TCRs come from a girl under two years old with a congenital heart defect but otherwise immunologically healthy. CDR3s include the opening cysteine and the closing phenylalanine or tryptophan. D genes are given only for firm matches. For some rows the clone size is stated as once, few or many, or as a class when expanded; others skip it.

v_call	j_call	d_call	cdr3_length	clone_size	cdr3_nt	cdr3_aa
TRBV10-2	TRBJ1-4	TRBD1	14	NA	TGCGCCAGCAGCGGAGGGGGCGTGGATGAAAAACTGTTTTTT	CASSGGGVDEKLFF
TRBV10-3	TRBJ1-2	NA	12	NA	TGTGCCATCAGTGGACGGGGCTATGGCTACACCTTC	CAISGRGYGYTF
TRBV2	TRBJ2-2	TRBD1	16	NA	TGTGCCAGCAGTCCCAGGAACAGGGGGTCCACCGGGGAGCTGTTTTTT	CASSPRNRGSTGELFF
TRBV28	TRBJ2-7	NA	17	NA	TGTGCCAGCAGTATAACCCGGGCCCCCTATCCGTCCTACGAGCAGTACTTC	CASSITRAPYPSYEQYF
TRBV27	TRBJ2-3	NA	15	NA	TGTGCCAGCAGTTTATCGAGGCAGCGCCTCGATACGCAGTATTTT	CASSLSRQRLDTQYF
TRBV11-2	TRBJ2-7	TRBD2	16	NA	TGTGCCAGCAGCGACTGGCCGACTAGCGGGAAGTACGAGCAGTACTTC	CASSDWPTSGKYEQYF
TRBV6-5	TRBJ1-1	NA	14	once	TGTGCCAGCAGTCCCACTCGGGGGAACACTGAAGCTTTCTTT	CASSPTRGNTEAFF
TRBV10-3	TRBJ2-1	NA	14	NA	TGTGCCATCAGTGTTAGCAAGGCCTACAATGAGCAGTTCTTC	CAISVSKAYNEQFF
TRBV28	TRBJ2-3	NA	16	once	TGTGCCAGCAGTCTCCCCGGGACGGGAAAGACAGATACGCAGTATTTT	CASSLPGTGKTDTQYF
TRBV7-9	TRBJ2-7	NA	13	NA	TGTGCCAGCAGCTTCAGCAACACCTACGAGCAGTACTTC	CASSFSNTYEQYF
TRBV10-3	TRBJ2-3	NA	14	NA	TGTGCCATCAGTGGAGCGGGTTCCAAAGATACGCAGTATTTT	CAISGAGSKDTQYF
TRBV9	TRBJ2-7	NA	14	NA	TGTGCCAGCAGCGTAGGAGATTCTCCCTACGAGCAGTACTTC	CASSVGDSPYEQYF
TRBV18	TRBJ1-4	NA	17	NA	TGTGCCAGCTCACCTGACCGACGACAGCTAACTAATGAAAAACTGTTTTTT	CASSPDRRQLTNEKLFF
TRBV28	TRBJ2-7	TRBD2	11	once	TGTGCGGCTAGCGGGAGATCCGAGCAGTACTTC	CAASGRSEQYF
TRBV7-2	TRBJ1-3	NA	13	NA	TGTGCCAGCAGCTTAGTCCCTGGAAACACCATATATTTT	CASSLVPGNTIYF
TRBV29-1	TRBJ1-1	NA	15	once	TGCAGCTCACGGGGAGGGGCTACGTGGGGCACTGAAGCTTTCTTT	CSSRGGATWGTEAFF
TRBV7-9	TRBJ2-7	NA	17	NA	TGTGCCAGCAGCTTAGCGGACGGGACGGTCAGCTCCTACGAGCAGTACTTC	CASSLADGTVSSYEQYF
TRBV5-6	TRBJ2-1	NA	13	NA	TGTGCCAGCAGCTTCTACACTACCAATGAGCAGTTCTTC	CASSFYTTNEQFF
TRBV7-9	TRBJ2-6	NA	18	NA	TGTGCCAGCAGCCAAACCCGGGGTTTGGGCTCTGGGGCCAACGTCCTGACTTTC	CASSQTRGLGSGANVLTF
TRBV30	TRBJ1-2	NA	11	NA	TGTGCCTGGGACAAGAACTATGGCTACACCTTC	CAWDKNYGYTF
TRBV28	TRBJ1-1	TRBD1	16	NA	TGTGCCAGCAGTTTGCAGGGGGCCTGGGCGAACACTGAAGCTTTCTTT	CASSLQGAWANTEAFF
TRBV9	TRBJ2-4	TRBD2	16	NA	TGTGCCAGCAGCGGATCTAGCGGGAAGGCCAAAAACATTCAGTACTTC	CASSGSSGKAKNIQYF
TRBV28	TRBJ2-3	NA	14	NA	TGTGCCAGCAGTTTACAAGGGAGCACAGATACGCAGTATTTT	CASSLQGSTDTQYF
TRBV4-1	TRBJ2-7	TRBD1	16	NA	TGCGCCAGCAGCCTCCTAAGGACAGGGCTCCCCTACGAGCAGTACTTC	CASSLLRTGLPYEQYF
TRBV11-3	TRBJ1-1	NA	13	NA	TGTGCCAGCGCCAAGCGGGGGAACACTGAAGCTTTCTTT	CASAKRGNTEAFF
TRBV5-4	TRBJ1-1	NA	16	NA	TGTGCCAGCAGCTCTTTCCCAGGTCTCATGAACACTGAAGCTTTCTTT	CASSSFPGLMNTEAFF
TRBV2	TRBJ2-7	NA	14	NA	TGTGCCACATTACGCGGGATGAGCTCCTACGAGCAGTACTTC	CATLRGMSSYEQYF
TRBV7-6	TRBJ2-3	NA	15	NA	TGTGCCAGCAGCTTAACTCAGGGTCGGACAGATACGCAGTATTTT	CASSLTQGRTDTQYF
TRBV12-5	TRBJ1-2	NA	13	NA	TGTGCTAGTGGTTTGACCCTTCCCTATGGCTACACCTTC	CASGLTLPYGYTF
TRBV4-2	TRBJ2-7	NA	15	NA	TGTGCCAGCAGCCAAGAAGGGAGACAGGTCCACGAGCAGTACTTC	CASSQEGRQVHEQYF
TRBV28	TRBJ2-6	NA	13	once	TGTGCCAGCAGTCTCTCTGGGGCCAACGTCCTGACTTTC	CASSLSGANVLTF
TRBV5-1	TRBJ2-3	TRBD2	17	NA	TGCGCCAGCAGCTTACCTAGCGGGAGGGTCCCACCAGATACGCAGTATTTT	CASSLPSGRVPPDTQYF
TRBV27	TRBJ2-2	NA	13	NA	TGTGCCAGCAGTGAGCGCAACACCGGGGAGCTGTTTTTT	CASSERNTGELFF
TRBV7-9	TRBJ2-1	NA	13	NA	TGTGCCAGCAGCTCCCAATCTACGGATGAGCAGTTCTTC	CASSSQSTDEQFF
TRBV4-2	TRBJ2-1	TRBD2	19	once	TGTGCCAGCAGCCGTTCAGGACTAGCGGGACCGAGGGGCTACAATGAGCAGTTCTTC	CASSRSGLAGPRGYNEQFF
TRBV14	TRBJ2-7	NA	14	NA	TGTGCCAGCAGCCGGGACCGTCCTAGTGGCGAGCAGTACTTC	CASSRDRPSGEQYF
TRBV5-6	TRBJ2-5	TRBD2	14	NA	TGTGCCAGCAGTCAAGGGAGGGCCGGGGAGACCCAGTACTTC	CASSQGRAGETQYF
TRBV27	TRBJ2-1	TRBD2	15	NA	TGTGCCAGCAGTTTGGGCCTAGCGGGAGTCTATGAGCAGTTCTTC	CASSLGLAGVYEQFF
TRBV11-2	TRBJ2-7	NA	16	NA	TGTGCCAGCAGCCCCCCTTGGGGCTCTTACACCTACGAGCAGTACTTC	CASSPPWGSYTYEQYF
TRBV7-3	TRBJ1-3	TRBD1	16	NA	TGTGCCAGCGAGGGGGCAGGGAGGCTCTCTGGAAACACCATATATTTT	CASEGAGRLSGNTIYF
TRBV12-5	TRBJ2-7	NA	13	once	TGTGCTAGCGCCGTTGGCGTTTCCTCGGAGCAGTACTTC	CASAVGVSSEQYF
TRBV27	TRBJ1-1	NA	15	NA	TGTGCCAGCAGTTTGGGGGCCACCGGGAACACTGAAGCTTTCTTT	CASSLGATGNTEAFF
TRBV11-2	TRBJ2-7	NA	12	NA	TGTGCCAGCAGCTTAGGAAGCAACGAGCAGTACTTC	CASSLGSNEQYF
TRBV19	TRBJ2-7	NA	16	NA	TGTGCCAGTAGTCCACCAGGGGGGAGAGGGACCTACGAGCAGTACTTC	CASSPPGGRGTYEQYF
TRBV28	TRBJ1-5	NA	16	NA	TGTGCCAGCAGTTTAGCAGGGGCTAGGAGAAATCAGCCCCAGCATTTT	CASSLAGARRNQPQHF
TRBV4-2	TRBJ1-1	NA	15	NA	TGTGCCAGCAGCCAAGCGGGGAGTGAGGACACTGAAGCTTTCTTT	CASSQAGSEDTEAFF
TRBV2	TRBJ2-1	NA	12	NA	TGTGCCCGGGGGTCCTCCTACAATGAGCAGTTCTTC	CARGSSYNEQFF
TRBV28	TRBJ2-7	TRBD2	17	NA	TGTGCCAGCAGTTCGCCCAGTTCGACTAGCGGGTTCTACGAGCAGTACTTC	CASSSPSSTSGFYEQYF
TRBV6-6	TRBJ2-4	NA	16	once	TGTGCCAGCAACGGACTGGGAGGCGGGCCGTTGGACATTCAGTACTTC	CASNGLGGGPLDIQYF
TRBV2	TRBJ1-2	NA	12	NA	TGTGCCAGCAGCCGACAGGCACATGGCTACACCTTC	CASSRQAHGYTF
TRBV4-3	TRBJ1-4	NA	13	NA	TGCGCCAGCAGCCAAGATGGGGCTGAAAAACTGTTTTTT	CASSQDGAEKLFF
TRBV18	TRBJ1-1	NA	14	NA	TGTGCCAGCTCACCGCGGGACGGAGACACTGAAGCTTTCTTT	CASSPRDGDTEAFF
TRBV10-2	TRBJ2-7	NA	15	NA	TGCGCCAGCAGTGGTGCGGGGACACCTTTATACGAGCAGTACTTC	CASSGAGTPLYEQYF